This TCR beta chain is from a study of blood T cell repertoires in COVID-19. Trimming cost V 9 bases and J 1 base; bases outside gene matches: 3. The germline CDR1 and CDR2 sequences are KGHDR and SFDVKD. The CDR3 is 14 residues long. Clones were sequenced by immunoSEQ multiplex PCR, and TCRdb holds only the in-frame ones, with some missing. The table records around 270,000 clones, about nine tenths of them present only once. The TCR comes from a man between 60 and 75 years old who had recovered from COVID-19. The rearrangement uses TRBV24-1 and TRBJ1-2, with 11 bases lining up with TRBD1. Sequencing used peripheral blood. The CDR3 coding sequence is TGTGCCACCGGACAGGGGGCACTTAACTATGGCTACACCTTC. Translating it yields CATGQGALNYGYTF.